The following is a T cell receptor (beta chain) sequence with its context. The sample is drawn from a study of CD8 T cells in Susac syndrome. A quantity of about 0.5 to 1 ug RNA underwent reverse transcription using random hexamers. MiXCR, run by TCRdb on the immunoSEQ multiplex PCR reads, gives a single entry per CDR3 protein. Of a few hundred thousand distinct CDR3 sequences listed, over 75% are singletons. Trimming took 2 bases from V and 6 from J, leaving 12 bases between them. Per the germline V gene, CDR1 is PRHDT and CDR2 is FYEKMQ (reference sequence). The CDR3 spans 14 residues. The genes are TRBV13 and TRBJ2-3; either TRBD1 or TRBD2 may supply D (5 bases each). The source material was CD8+ T cells from PBMCs. The TCR sequence derives from a human donor with multiple sclerosis. Here the CDR3 DNA reads TGTGCCAGCAGCTTAACACGGGGCCCTGATACGCAGTATTTT. This codes for CASSLTRGPDTQYF.